These T cell receptor beta chains were read from a single sample in a study of T cell responses to AZD1222 COVID-19 vaccine. Here immunoSEQ multiplex PCR was the method, and the copy in TCRdb shows in-frame clones only, minus some. Of over 200,000 clones in the sample, roughly 94% were seen once. Sequenced here: peripheral blood, sampled 28 days after the second dose of the MenACWY control vaccine. The source of these receptors is an adult who received the MenACWY meningococcal vaccine as a control. CDR3s include the opening cysteine and the closing phenylalanine or tryptophan. The D gene is left open where the match is weak. Only some rows state a clone size, as once, few, many or a class for expanded clones.

>TRBJ2-4|TRBV7-2|.|once
TGTGCCAGCAGCTTTGTGCAGGGCCAAAACATTCAGTACTTC
CASSFVQGQNIQYF
>TRBJ1-1|TRBV3-1/TRBV3-2|.|.
TGTGCCAGCAGCCAAGATGACGGGGAAGCTTTCTTT
CASSQDDGEAFF
>TRBJ1-6|TRBV28|TRBD1|.
TGTGCCAGCAGTTACCCGGGACAGGGGAATTCACCCCTCCACTTT
CASSYPGQGNSPLHF
>TRBJ1-2|TRBV29-1|.|.
TGCAGCGTTGAAACAGCTAACTATGGCTACACCTTC
CSVETANYGYTF
>TRBJ1-1|TRBV7-9|TRBD1|.
TGTGCCAGCAGCTCCGGGACAGGGAGGAACACTGAAGCTTTCTTT
CASSSGTGRNTEAFF
>TRBJ1-3|TRBV30|.|.
TGTGCCTGGAGTAACAGGAGGGGAAACACCATATATTTT
CAWSNRRGNTIYF
>TRBJ2-2|TRBV2|.|.
TGTGCCAGCAGTGTAACGAACACCGGGGAGCTGTTTTTT
CASSVTNTGELFF
>TRBJ1-2|TRBV16|.|.
TGTGCCAGCAGCCGACGGGGGTCAGGCTACACCTTC
CASSRRGSGYTF
>TRBJ1-1|TRBV30|.|.
TGTGCCTGGAGTGAACTGGCGGTGAACACTGAAGCTTTCTTT
CAWSELAVNTEAFF
>TRBJ2-7|TRBV4-1|TRBD2|few
TGCGCCAGCAGCCAGGGGCTTGGTCAGCGGGGCGGGGAGCAGTACTTC
CASSQGLGQRGGEQYF
>TRBJ1-2|TRBV28|.|.
TGTGCCAGCAGTTTGCCCCTTATAGGGATAAGCGGCTACACCTTC
CASSLPLIGISGYTF